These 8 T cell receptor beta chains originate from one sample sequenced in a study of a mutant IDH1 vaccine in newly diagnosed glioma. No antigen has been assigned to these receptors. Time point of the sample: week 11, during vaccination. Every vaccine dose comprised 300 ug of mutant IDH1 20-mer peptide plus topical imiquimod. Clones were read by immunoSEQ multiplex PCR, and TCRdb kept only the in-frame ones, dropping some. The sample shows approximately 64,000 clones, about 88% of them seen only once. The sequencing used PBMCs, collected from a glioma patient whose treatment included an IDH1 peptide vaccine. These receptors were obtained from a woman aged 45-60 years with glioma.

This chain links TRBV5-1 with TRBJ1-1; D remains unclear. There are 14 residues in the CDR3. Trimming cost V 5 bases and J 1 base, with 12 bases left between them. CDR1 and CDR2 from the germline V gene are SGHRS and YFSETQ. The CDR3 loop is CASSSRSQNTEAFF. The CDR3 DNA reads TGCGCCAGCAGTTCCCGGAGCCAGAACACTGAAGCTTTCTTT.

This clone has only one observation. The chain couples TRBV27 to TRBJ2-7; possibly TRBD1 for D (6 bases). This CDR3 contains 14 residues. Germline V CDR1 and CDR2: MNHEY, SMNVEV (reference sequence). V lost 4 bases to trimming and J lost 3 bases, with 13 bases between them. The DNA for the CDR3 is TGTGCCAGCAGTTCCATGGACAGTTTCTACGAGCAGTACTTC. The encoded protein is CASSSMDSFYEQYF.

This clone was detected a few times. The CDR3 region is CASSVVADLYQETQYF. The CDR3 nucleotides are TGTGCCAGCAGCGTAGTGGCTGACTTGTACCAAGAGACCCAGTACTTC. This chain joins TRBV9 and TRBJ2-5; D not resolved. The CDR3 has 16 residues. Germline V gene sequence: CDR1 SGDLS, CDR2 YYNGEE. V gave up 0 bases and J gave up 0 bases, with 12 bases separating them.

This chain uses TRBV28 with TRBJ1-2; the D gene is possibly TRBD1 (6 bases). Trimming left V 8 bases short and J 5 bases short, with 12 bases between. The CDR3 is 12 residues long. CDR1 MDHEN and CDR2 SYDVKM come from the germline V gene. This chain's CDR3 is CASGRGQYGYTF. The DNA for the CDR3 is TGTGCCAGCGGCCGGGGGCAATATGGCTACACCTTC.

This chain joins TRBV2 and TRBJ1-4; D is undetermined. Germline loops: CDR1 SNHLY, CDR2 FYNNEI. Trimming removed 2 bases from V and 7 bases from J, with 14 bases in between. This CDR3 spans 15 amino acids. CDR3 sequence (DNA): TGTGCCAGCAGTGAATTGGGCAGTGTGGGTGAAAAACTGTTTTTT. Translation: CASSELGSVGEKLFF.

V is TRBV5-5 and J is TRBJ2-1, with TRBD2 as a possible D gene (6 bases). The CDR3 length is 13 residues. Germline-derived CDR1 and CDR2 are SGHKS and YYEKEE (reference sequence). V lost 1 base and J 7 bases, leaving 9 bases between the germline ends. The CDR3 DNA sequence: TGTGCCAGCAGCTTGATGGGGGGAAATGAGCAGTTCTTC. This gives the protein CASSLMGGNEQFF.

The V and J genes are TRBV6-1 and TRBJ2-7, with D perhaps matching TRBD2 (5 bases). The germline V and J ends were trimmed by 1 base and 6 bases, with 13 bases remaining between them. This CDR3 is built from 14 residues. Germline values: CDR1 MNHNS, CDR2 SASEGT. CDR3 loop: CASSEGEYRPEQYF. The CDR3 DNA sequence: TGTGCCAGCAGTGAAGGGGAGTACAGACCCGAGCAGTACTTC.

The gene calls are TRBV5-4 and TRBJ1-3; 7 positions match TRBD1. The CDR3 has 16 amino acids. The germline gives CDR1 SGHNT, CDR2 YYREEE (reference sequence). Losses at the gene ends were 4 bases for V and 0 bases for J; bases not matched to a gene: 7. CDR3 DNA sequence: TGTGCCAGCAGCGCGGGACAGACCTACTCTGGAAACACCATATATTTT. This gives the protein CASSAGQTYSGNTIYF.